The subject of this entry is one T cell receptor (beta chain). This CDR3 has 17 residues. V lost 3 bases and J lost 4; bases outside the gene matches: 9. Germline V gives CDR1 SGHVS, CDR2 FNYEAQ. The method was immunoSEQ multiplex PCR; TCRdb's version includes in-frame clones alone and lacks a portion of them. This table holds some 210,000 clones, about 89% found once. The sample is drawn from a study of control samples from healthy donors and cancer patients. The clonotype was recovered from a man under 40 in good health. Sequenced: blood. This chain connects TRBV7-6 to TRBJ2-2, with 9 bases lining up with TRBD2. The CDR3 nucleotides read TGTGCCAGCAGCTTGGGAGCGGGGGGCCGGGGCACCGGGGAGCTGTTTTTT. Translated: CASSLGAGGRGTGELFF.